This TCR beta chain came from a study of T cells in Graves' hyperthyroidism and ophthalmopathy. Amplification of TCR beta CDR3 regions was performed using RNA transcripts as template. Researchers ran a first-round RT-PCR on the TCR CDR3 using the HTBI primer set. TCRdb itself ran the multiplex PCR reads through MiXCR, one entry per CDR3 protein. Here the sample spans about 160,000 distinct CDR3 sequences, 9.4% being singletons. Turning to this clonotype: An end of the junction does not agree with germline; a read error may underlie this.

The receptor was derived from a woman between 18 and 29 years old with Graves' hyperthyroidism that later progressed to Graves' ophthalmopathy. Specimen: blood.

The CDR3 DNA reads TGTGCCAGCAGTTCCCCCATCCAGCCGCGCCGGGACTTT. Residues: CASSSPIQPRRDF. J is TRBJ1-6 and V is TRBV28; D uncertain. Per germline, CDR1 MDHEN and CDR2 SYDVKM. The CDR3 is 13 amino acids.